This TCR beta chain was obtained from a study of PD-1 blockade in classical Hodgkin lymphoma. Findings and caveats of the study: In CD4+ cells, TCR diversity went up significantly by C4D1, but in CD8+ cells it did not.

The sample holds one count of this clone. Its specificity is not known. Some clones are missing from TCRdb's copy, which holds only in-frame ones; the method was immunoSEQ multiplex PCR. The profile shows roughly 60,000 clones, 90% to 95% of them singletons. Between the trimmed V and J ends, which lost 5 bases and 1 base, there was a span of 18 bases. In germline, CDR1 is SGHRS, CDR2 YFSETQ. The CDR3 sequence is 16 residues long. The time point is: cycle 4 day 1 (C4D1), after 6 weeks of nivolumab. Relapse after autologous stem cell transplantation occurred in every patient, and brentuximab vedotin exposure varied.

The chain is built from TRBV5-1 and TRBJ2-5; D is perhaps TRBD1 or TRBD2 (5 bases each). Sequences were derived from peripheral blood mononuclear cells (PBMCs), sampled before the fourth cycle of nivolumab. This sequence originates from a human donor with classical Hodgkin lymphoma. The DNA of the CDR3 is TGCGCCAGCAGTAAGGGGACGGCTGTTCTCCAAGAGACCCAGTACTTC. Translated: CASSKGTAVLQETQYF.